The 14 T cell receptor beta chains in this list originate from one sample, sequenced in a study of cytomegalovirus exposure and HLA in healthy donors. 13 Jbeta primers and 60 Vbeta primers were used for the PCR. TCRdb's copy holds only in-frame clones and misses some; the assay was immunoSEQ multiplex PCR. Of roughly 120,000 clones detected, around 77% appear once; the ten largest clones hold approximately 5%. The material sequenced was PBMCs. These receptors were taken from a woman between 25 and 40 years old in good health and CMV-seropositive.

This clone has only a few counts. The V gene is TRBV4-2, the J gene TRBJ2-5, with 12 bases that match TRBD2. The CDR3 is 23 amino acids. Per the germline V gene, CDR1 is LGHNA and CDR2 is YNFKEQ. The trim removed 0 bases at V and 5 bases at J, leaving 25 bases unmatched. This CDR3 reads CASSQDLARRAEHRTSGNETQYF. The CDR3 bases are TGTGCCAGCAGCCAAGATTTAGCTCGTCGGGCAGAACATCGGACTAGCGGGAATGAGACCCAGTACTTC.

The rearrangement joins TRBV19 to TRBJ1-5; the D gene is possibly TRBD1 (6 bases). In germline, CDR1 is LNHDA, CDR2 SQIVND (reference sequence). V was shortened by 4 bases and J by 7 bases, with 11 bases between the two germline ends. This CDR3 has 13 residues. The CDR3 protein is CASSTQGFQPQHF. CDR3 nucleotides: TGTGCCAGTAGTACACAGGGTTTCCAGCCCCAGCATTTT.

Comments on this clone: A read error may account for a junction end that differs from germline. The identical CDR3 is also encoded by other nucleotide sequences in the sample. V and J are TRBV5-1 and TRBJ1-2, with 9 bases lining up with TRBD1. This CDR3 has 14 amino acids. Germline values: CDR1 SGHRS, CDR2 YFSETQ. Here the CDR3 reads CASARTGESYGYTF. The DNA for the CDR3 is TGCGCCAGCGCCCGGACAGGGGAAAGCTATGGTTACACCTTC.

The chain couples TRBV5-1 to TRBJ1-2; tentative D call: TRBD1 (6 bases). Germline V gives CDR1 SGHRS, CDR2 YFSETQ. V gave up 5 bases and J gave up 2 bases, with 13 bases separating them. This CDR3 region has 14 residues. The CDR3 region is CASSLGGYNYGYTF. For the CDR3, the DNA is TGCGCCAGCAGTTTAGGGGGTTACAACTATGGCTACACCTTC.

The V call is TRBV5-1, the J call TRBJ1-2; the match to TRBD1 covers 10 bases. V lost 7 bases, J lost 2 bases, and 8 bases stayed unmatched. The CDR3 has 15 residues. Germline V gives CDR1 SGHRS, CDR2 YFSETQ. The CDR3 bases are TGCGCCAGCTACCCTCGGGGACAGGGGAACTATGGCTACACCTTC. As protein: CASYPRGQGNYGYTF.

This clone was detected once. The chain uses TRBV9 and TRBJ1-6; no firm D call. In germline, CDR1 is SGDLS, CDR2 YYNGEE. Trimming shortened V by 4 bases and J by 9 bases, and 11 bases separated the two germline ends. The CDR3 totals 13 residues. CDR3 in amino acids: CASSSGLGSPLHF. CDR3 nucleotides: TGTGCCAGCAGCTCAGGATTAGGTTCACCCCTCCACTTT.

V is TRBV27 and J is TRBJ1-2; 12 nucleotides match TRBD1. Germline values: CDR1 MNHEY, CDR2 SMNVEV (reference sequence). The junction had 10 bases not matched to a gene; V was cut back by 5 bases and J by 6 bases. The CDR3 spans 16 residues. The CDR3 DNA sequence: TGTGCCAGCAGTCCGGTGCAGGGACAGGGGGCACATGGCTACACCTTC. Protein: CASSPVQGQGAHGYTF.

V usage is TRBV18 and J usage is TRBJ2-3; 8 bases match TRBD1. The CDR3 length is 15 residues. From germline, CDR1 is KGHSH and CDR2 LQKENI. The V segment lost 3 bases and the J segment 6 bases; nucleotides outside the gene matches: 8. In DNA, the CDR3 is TGTGCCAGCTCACCGACAGGACAGGGTGGGGATACGCAGTATTTT. Translation gives CASSPTGQGGDTQYF.

The chain is built from TRBV25-1 and TRBJ2-7; 7 bases are a match to TRBD2. The V gene end was trimmed by 6 bases and the J gene end by 5 bases; junction bases not matched to a gene: 10. There are 14 residues in the CDR3. The germline V gene encodes CDR1 MGHDK and CDR2 SYGVNS. CDR3 in DNA: TGTGCCAGCAGCGTGAGGGGCGGGAGTGACGAGCAGTACTTC. Protein sequence: CASSVRGGSDEQYF.

This sequence joins TRBV10-3 and TRBJ1-1, with 7 bases fitting TRBD1. The CDR3 consists of 14 residues. Trimming cost V 6 bases and J 4 bases; bases outside gene matches: 8. Looked up from germline, CDR1 is ENHRY and CDR2 is SYGVKD. Here the CDR3 reads CAISLTGSGTEAFF. CDR3 bases: TGTGCCATCAGCCTGACAGGGAGTGGCACTGAAGCTTTCTTT.

This chain joins TRBV6-1 and TRBJ2-2; perhaps TRBD2 as D (7 bases). Germline V CDR1 and CDR2: MNHNS, SASEGT. This CDR3 spans 14 amino acids. V lost 4 bases, J lost 6 bases, and 12 bases lay in between. The CDR3 sequence: CASSVGGGAGELFF. Written as DNA, the CDR3 is TGTGCCAGCAGTGTAGGGGGGGGCGCCGGGGAGCTGTTTTTT.

The genes are TRBV6-1 and TRBJ1-2, with 12 bases aligning to TRBD1. Germline V gene data show CDR1 as MNHNS and CDR2 as SASEGT. V lost 8 bases to trimming and J lost 7 bases; unmatched junction nucleotides: 5. CDR3 length equals 13 residues. CDR3 DNA: TGTGCCAGCTTGGGGACAGGGGGCTCTGGCTACACCTTC. The encoded protein is CASLGTGGSGYTF.

The chain has TRBV4-1 and TRBJ2-7; maybe TRBD2 (5 bases). CDR3 length equals 16 residues. V lost 0 bases to trimming and J lost 1 base, with 13 bases between them. Per the germline V gene, CDR1 is MGHRA and CDR2 is YSYEKL. The CDR3 loop reads CASSQDSSGSSYEQYF. CDR3 bases: TGCGCCAGCAGCCAAGACAGTTCGGGATCATCCTACGAGCAGTACTTC.

V usage is TRBV9 and J usage is TRBJ2-7, with 16 positions matching TRBD2. The CDR3 is 17 amino acids. Germline V gene sequence: CDR1 SGDLS, CDR2 YYNGEE. The V gene end was trimmed by 3 bases and the J gene end by 2 bases; junction bases not matched to a gene: 5. The CDR3 region is CASSATGTSGRAYEQYF. For the CDR3, the DNA is TGTGCCAGCAGCGCGACCGGGACTAGCGGGAGGGCCTACGAGCAGTACTTC.